The T cell receptor beta chain under discussion was sequenced for a study of cytomegalovirus exposure and HLA in healthy donors (TCRdb year 2017). Concerning the study at large: According to an earlier analysis of 587 of the donors, roughly 180 million T cells yielded 90 million to 130 million unique TCR beta sequences and less than 300 Gb of sequence data. Approximately 300 gigabases of sequencing data and roughly 81 million unique TCR sequences made up an early release that covered about 640 HLA-typed donors. Among the approximately 400 genotyped donors, under 90% belonged to the genetic ancestry cluster associated with self-reported Caucasian donors. The study aimed to test whether signatures of past pathogen exposure could be identified by cataloging public T cell receptors. The study profiled the T cell repertoires of 500 to 800 subjects by immunosequencing and related them to cytomegalovirus serostatus. In addition to the first cohort of approximately 670 subjects, a separate validation cohort of about 120 different subjects was used. To predict cytomegalovirus infection status, the study combined high-throughput TCR immunosequencing, statistical association of individual TCRs with disease status, and machine learning. A later analysis re-analyzed previously published TCR beta repertoires from 660 or so donors and added high-resolution HLA genotyping to study TCR occurrence patterns. The later analysis used no new phenotypic data to find candidate immune exposures, relying instead on TCR beta sequences and their occurrence across donors. To decide whether each TCR beta V gene segment behaved as functional or pseudogenic, an earlier analysis of over 500 of the donors relied on high-throughput TCR beta sequencing. Donor age, sex, ethnicity and CMV serostatus were collected together with the repertoire data. A later genetic analysis used genome-wide SNP genotypes for about three fifths of the 666 donors, treating that subset as a discovery cohort. All discovery cohort repertoires had been generated using a single sequencing platform. HLA typing included class I and class II loci at four-digit resolution. The number of donors typed differed by locus, with roughly 629-640 for A, B, C, DRB1 and DQB1, 522 for DQA1, 600 to 610 for DPA1, and around 430 for DPB1. Four to six DR-DQ haplotypes were handled as single units for association and clustering, since linkage in the cohort was strong. Among approximately 370 genotyped donors of the cohort, an average of roughly 230,000 unique TCR beta nucleotide sequences was sequenced per donor, of which about 18% were non-productive.

What the work shows at the level of the full study, not this receptor alone: A group of highly shared sequence variants was considered likely to be a technical artifact of the sequencing pipeline. Linkage disequilibrium might explain the correlated functional status among segregating V segments, but an unknown experimental factor could not be ruled out. The 87-base-pair reads could not distinguish some IMGT-functional V segments, including TRBV6-2 and TRBV6-3, so those segments were excluded. While some public TCRs were present in many individuals, most TCR sequences turned up only very rarely across donors. Three of the identified cytomegalovirus-associated TCR beta chains were confirmed in vitro to be specific for cytomegalovirus antigens. It was suggested by the authors that the approach could potentially be generalized to other disease states and immunological phenotypes. Because counts were too low, 15 to 20 rarely observed V segments, including chromosome 9 orphons, were excluded from the earlier analysis of 587 of the donors. A total of roughly 160 TCR beta chains were listed by the study as associated with cytomegalovirus. An association between a missense DCLRE1C variant and V-gene and J-gene trimming of TCR beta chains was found in a later genetic analysis and replicated in an independent cohort. In a later analysis, 16,951 TCR beta sequences were associated with specific HLA alleles at a false discovery rate of 0.05. In both the original and validation cohorts, the classifier was reported to diagnose cytomegalovirus status with high specificity and sensitivity. The only immune exposure information available for the cohort was CMV serostatus. The cohort was sequenced for TCR beta chains only, and without alpha or paired-chain data the features that could be detected were limited. Assigning TCR associations to individual alleles was difficult when HLA alleles, especially DR and DQ, strongly co-occurred. A further reported finding was that TCR beta sequences accurately predicted the HLA-A and HLA-B alleles for most subjects in the first cohort. A later analysis found that most CMV-associated TCR beta chains appeared HLA-restricted, with HLA associations seemingly driven largely by CMV exposure. Broadly in line with IMGT annotations, most TCR beta V segments showed up in productive rearrangements about 87% or about 30% of the time in an earlier analysis of 587 of the donors. Because some donors lacked HLA typing at each locus, the association tests relied only on the typed subset. According to a later genetic analysis, donors in an Asian-associated ancestry cluster had fewer N-insertions in productive TCRs than the roughly 670-donor mean. In a later analysis, HLA-associated TCR beta chains showed more clonal expansion and lower generation probabilities than non-associated chains that were equally common. Roughly uniform sequencing depth across donors was assumed in presence/absence analyses, although this assumption may not hold. A later analysis reported that several top co-occurrence clusters appeared linked to parvovirus B19, influenza, CMV and Epstein-Barr virus. In a later analysis, the rate of TCR association differed among HLA loci, with DRB1 alleles having the most associated TCRs and HLA-C alleles having the fewest.

CDR3 length: 14 amino acids, cysteine to phenylalanine. Solely the CDR3 DNA is kept, with 42 bases framed from the first base. CDR1 SSHAT and CDR2 FNYEAQ were looked up in the germline V gene (reference sequence). Comments on this clone: No antigen is known for it. Within one base of it there is no much larger clone, and no base qualities were kept.

In total, 666 healthy bone marrow donors made up the cohort. Cohort members were all nominally healthy when sampled, although unrecorded immune exposures were likely present. The donor was CMV seronegative and belonged to the group of 350 or so seronegative cohort members. Each donor provided a peripheral blood sample, and peripheral blood mononuclear cells were used for TCR beta sequencing. Genomic DNA extraction from the blood cell samples was performed with the Qiagen DNeasy Blood Extraction Kit. The library was made by the immunoSEQ multiplex PCR assay. A mixture of 60 forward primers for TCR Vbeta segments and 13 reverse primers for TCR Jbeta segments was used in the multiplex PCR. Amplification of the CDR3 region of rearranged TCR beta genes was performed with a multiplex PCR assay on genomic DNA. Amplified TCR beta libraries were sequenced as 87-base-pair reads on the Illumina HiSeq System. The study's processing was this. Across the roughly 640 repertoires, a later analysis counted tens of millions of unique TCR beta chains, some 11 million of which were shared by at least two donors. Raw reads were error-corrected and collapsed into unique sequences by a nearest-neighbor algorithm in which closely related sequences were merged to remove PCR and sequencing errors. CDR3 sequences were aligned to IMGT reference sequences to assign V, D and J gene segments. Each retained sequence needed at least a six-nucleotide match to both a V gene segment and a J gene segment. Rearrangements were called productive when the CDR3 lacked stop codons and stayed in frame with V and J; all others were non-productive. CDR3 was defined by IMGT convention, running from the second conserved V-encoded cysteine to the conserved J-encoded phenylalanine. In an earlier analysis of around 640 of the donors, sequences lacking an unambiguous match to a single V gene segment were excluded. An earlier analysis of several hundred of the donors called V segments functional above 56.7% productive rearrangements and segregating when the between-donor standard deviation exceeded 5%. A statistical classification framework was built for diagnosing cytomegalovirus status from the catalog of TCR beta chain sequences. A later analysis assigned V and J genes by comparing TCR nucleotide sequences with IMGT/GENE-DB human TR gene sequences. Using the TCRdist pipeline, a later analysis assigned CDR3 sequences along with most-parsimonious VDJ recombination scenarios. A later analysis defined each TCR beta chain by its CDR3 amino acid sequence plus V-gene family, and excluded reads lacking a unique V-gene family. A later analysis removed nearly 600 highly shared, low-generation-probability nucleotide sequences to deal with suspected cross-contamination and a sequencing artifact. A later analysis calculated a clonal expansion index for each public chain from normalized within-repertoire ranks of inferred template counts. In a later analysis, generation probabilities were computed with a VDJ recombination model fitted to out-of-frame rearrangements, and the resulting probabilities were checked against IGoR. In a later analysis, TCR-TCR, TCR-HLA and TCR-CMV co-occurrence was scored with hypergeometric tests, and a repertoire-size bias correction was applied to TCR pairs. False discovery rates were estimated in a later analysis by permuting HLA or CMV assignments 20 times. In a later analysis, co-occurring TCRs were grouped using DBSCAN, and TCRdist sequence similarity was added for clustering within HLA-allele-positive subsets. Repertoires with fewer than 30,000 or more than 120,000 public chains, plus five repertoires with anomalous nucleotide sharing, were excluded from co-occurrence clustering. TCRdb mirrors the immuneACCESS table, restricted to in-frame sequences. Some clones are absent from its copies; in checked studies, under half trace to an unresolved V gene, and the reason for the others is unknown. V, J and clone size are taken as reported in that table, and D and trimming were inferred from the DNA itself. For this sample the table gives under 110,000 clones, of which 70% to 75% were detected only once. Of the sample, 2.5% to 3% is held by the ten largest clones.

The rearrangement combines TRBV7-7 with TRBJ2-2, and 9 junction bases match TRBD1. This TCR derives from a female donor in good health and CMV-seronegative. Sequencing was done on a sample of PBMCs. The nucleotides read TGTGGTGTAGGAGGACAGGGGTACACCGGGGAGCTGTTTTTT. Translated, this gives CGVGGQGYTGELFF.